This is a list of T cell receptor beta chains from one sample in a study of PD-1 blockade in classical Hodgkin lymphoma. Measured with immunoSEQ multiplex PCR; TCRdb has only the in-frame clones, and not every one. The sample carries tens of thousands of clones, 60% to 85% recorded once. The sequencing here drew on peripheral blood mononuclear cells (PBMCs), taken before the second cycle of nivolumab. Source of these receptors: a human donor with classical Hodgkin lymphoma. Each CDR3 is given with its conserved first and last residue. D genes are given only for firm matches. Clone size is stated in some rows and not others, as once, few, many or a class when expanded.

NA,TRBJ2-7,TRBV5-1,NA,CASSIPQTGNEQYF,TGCGCCAGCAGCATCCCACAGACTGGGAACGAGCAGTACTTC
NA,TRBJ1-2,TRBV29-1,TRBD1,CSVETRGRNGYTF,TGCAGCGTTGAAACGAGGGGGCGGAATGGCTACACCTTC
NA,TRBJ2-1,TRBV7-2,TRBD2,CASSLGGGVANEQFF,TGTGCCAGCAGCTTAGGGGGAGGGGTAGCCAATGAGCAGTTCTTC
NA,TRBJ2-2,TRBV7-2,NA,CASSPTIARSTGELFF,TGTGCCAGCAGCCCGACGATAGCGAGAAGTACCGGGGAGCTGTTTTTT
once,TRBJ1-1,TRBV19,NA,CASSRTSPGLRGSTEAFF,TGTGCCAGTAGTCGGACATCGCCAGGCCTCCGCGGTAGCACTGAAGCTTTCTTT
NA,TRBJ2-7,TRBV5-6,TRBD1,CASSSGTGNEQYF,TGTGCCAGCAGCTCCGGGACAGGTAACGAGCAGTACTTC
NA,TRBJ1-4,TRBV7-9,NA,CASSVEVLTNEKLFF,TGTGCCAGCAGCGTCGAAGTTTTGACTAATGAAAAACTGTTTTTT
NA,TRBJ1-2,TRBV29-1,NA,CSVEETNFINYGYTF,TGCAGCGTTGAAGAAACGAACTTTATAAACTATGGCTACACCTTC
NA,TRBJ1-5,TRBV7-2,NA,CASSLSVGPQHF,TGTGCCAGCAGCTTATCGGTAGGGCCCCAGCATTTT
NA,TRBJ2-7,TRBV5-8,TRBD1,CASSLDRGQKQYF,TGTGCCAGCAGCTTGGACAGGGGGCAGAAGCAGTACTTC
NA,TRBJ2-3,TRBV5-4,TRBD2,CASSSKTSGGTDTQYF,TGTGCCAGCAGCTCGAAGACTAGCGGGGGTACAGATACGCAGTATTTT
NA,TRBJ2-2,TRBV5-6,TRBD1,CASSSGQLELFF,TGTGCCAGCAGCTCGGGACAGTTGGAGCTGTTTTTT
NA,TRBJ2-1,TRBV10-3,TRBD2,CAIHGGEGPREPYNEQFF,TGTGCCATCCACGGGGGGGAGGGCCCTAGAGAGCCCTACAATGAGCAGTTCTTC
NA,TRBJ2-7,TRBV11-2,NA,CASSLLFGPHEQYF,TGTGCCAGCAGCCTCCTCTTTGGGCCCCACGAGCAGTACTTC
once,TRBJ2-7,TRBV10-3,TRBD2,CAIASGSSYEQYF,TGTGCCATCGCTAGCGGGTCATCCTACGAGCAGTACTTC
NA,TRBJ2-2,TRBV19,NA,CASSITAVAGELFF,TGTGCCAGTAGTATTACCGCTGTGGCCGGGGAGCTGTTTTTT
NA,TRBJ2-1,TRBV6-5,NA,CASSYPAGAGEQFF,TGTGCCAGCAGTTACCCGGCGGGGGCCGGTGAGCAGTTCTTC
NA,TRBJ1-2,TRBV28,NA,CASSRGDGYGYTF,TGTGCCAGCAGTCGGGGCGACGGCTATGGCTACACCTTC
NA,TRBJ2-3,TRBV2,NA,CASSDGPPDTQYF,TGTGCCAGCAGTGATGGACCCCCAGATACGCAGTATTTT
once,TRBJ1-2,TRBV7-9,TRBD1,CASSFPDRGGYTF,TGTGCCAGCAGCTTCCCGGACAGGGGCGGCTACACCTTC
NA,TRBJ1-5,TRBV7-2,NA,CASSLTRDSNQPQHF,TGTGCCAGCAGCTTGACCCGGGACAGCAATCAGCCCCAGCATTTT
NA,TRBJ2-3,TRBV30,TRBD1,CARTGAGDTQYF,TGTGCCAGGACAGGGGCTGGAGATACGCAGTATTTT
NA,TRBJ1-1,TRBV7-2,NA,CASSPSHREAFF,TGTGCCAGCAGCCCGTCCCACAGGGAAGCTTTCTTT
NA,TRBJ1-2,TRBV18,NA,CASSPGQPSYGYTF,TGTGCCAGCTCACCAGGGCAGCCCAGCTATGGCTACACCTTC
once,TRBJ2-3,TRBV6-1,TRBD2,CASRSGGSDTQYF,TGTGCCAGCAGGAGCGGGGGGTCAGATACGCAGTATTTT
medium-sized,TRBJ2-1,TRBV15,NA,CATSREGVHEQFF,TGTGCCACCAGCAGAGAAGGGGTCCATGAGCAGTTCTTC